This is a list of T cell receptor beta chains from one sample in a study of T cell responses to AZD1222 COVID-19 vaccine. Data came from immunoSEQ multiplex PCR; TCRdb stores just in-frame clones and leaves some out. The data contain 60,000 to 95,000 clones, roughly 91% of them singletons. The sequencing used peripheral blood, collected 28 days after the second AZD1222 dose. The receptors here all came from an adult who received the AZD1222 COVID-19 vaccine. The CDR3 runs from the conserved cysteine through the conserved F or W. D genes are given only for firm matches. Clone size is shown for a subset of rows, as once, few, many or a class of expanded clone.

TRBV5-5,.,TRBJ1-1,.,TGTGCCAGCAGCTTGGACCCGTTCATGAACACTGAAGCTTTCTTT,CASSLDPFMNTEAFF
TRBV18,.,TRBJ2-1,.,TGTGCCAGCTCACCCATGGAGACGGGGACATCCTACAATGAGCAGTTCTTC,CASSPMETGTSYNEQFF
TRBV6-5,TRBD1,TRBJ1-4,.,TGTGCCAGCAAAGATAGGGGACAGGGTAATGAAAAACTGTTTTTT,CASKDRGQGNEKLFF
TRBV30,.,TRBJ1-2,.,TGTGCCTGGAGTGCCGACAATCAGGGCTACACCTTC,CAWSADNQGYTF
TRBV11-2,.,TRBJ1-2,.,TGTGCCAGCAGCTTAGTAATCGAGGCAGGGTATGGCTACACCTTC,CASSLVIEAGYGYTF
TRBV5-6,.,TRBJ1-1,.,TGTGCCAGCAGCCCGATGGGGGGAAGGGACACTGAAGCTTTCTTT,CASSPMGGRDTEAFF
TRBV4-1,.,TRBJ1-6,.,TGCGCCAGCAGCCAAGATGGGGTGAATTCACCCCTCCACTTT,CASSQDGVNSPLHF
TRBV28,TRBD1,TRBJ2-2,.,TGTGCCAGCAGTCCAAACAGGGGTACCGGGGAGCTGTTTTTT,CASSPNRGTGELFF
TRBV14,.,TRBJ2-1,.,TGTGCCAGCAGCCCCTATCAGGTCTTTAGCTCCTACAATGAGCAGTTCTTC,CASSPYQVFSSYNEQFF
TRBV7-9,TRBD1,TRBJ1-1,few,TGTGCCAGCAGCTTCGTGTCGGGACAGCCTAACACTGAAGCTTTCTTT,CASSFVSGQPNTEAFF
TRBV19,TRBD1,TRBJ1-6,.,TGTGCCAGTACAGGGGGCTCCTATAATTCACCCCTCCACTTT,CASTGGSYNSPLHF
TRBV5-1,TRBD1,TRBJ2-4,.,TGCGCCAGCAGCTTGGTGGGGACAGACAAAAACATTCAGTACTTC,CASSLVGTDKNIQYF
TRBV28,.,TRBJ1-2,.,TGTGCCAGCAGTCTCCGGGGGGATGGCTACACCTTC,CASSLRGDGYTF
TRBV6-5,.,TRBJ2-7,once,TGTGCCAGCAGTTACTCGGCCGGCGGAGCCTACGAGCAGTACTTC,CASSYSAGGAYEQYF
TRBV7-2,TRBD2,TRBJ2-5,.,TGTGCCAGCAGCTTATTTCGACTAGCGGGGGGTCAGGTTGAGACCCAGTACTTC,CASSLFRLAGGQVETQYF
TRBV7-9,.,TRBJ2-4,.,TGTGCCAGCAGCCCGGGGGACCATAATCCCTCCCAGTACTTC,CASSPGDHNPSQYF
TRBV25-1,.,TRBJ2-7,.,TGTGCCAGCAGGACACCAGGGAACGAGCAGTACTTC,CASRTPGNEQYF
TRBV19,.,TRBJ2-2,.,TGTGCCAGTCGTCGGGGAAATAGCAACACCGGGGAGCTGTTTTTT,CASRRGNSNTGELFF
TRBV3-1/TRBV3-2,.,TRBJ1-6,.,TGTGCCAGCAGCTATAAGGACGATAGGGGATCACCCCTCCACTTT,CASSYKDDRGSPLHF
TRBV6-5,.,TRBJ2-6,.,TGTGCCAGCAGTTCCCACCTGAGCTCTGGGGCCAACGTCCTGACTTTC,CASSSHLSSGANVLTF
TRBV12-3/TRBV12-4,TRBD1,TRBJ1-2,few,TGTGCCAGCAGTTTCCTCACAGGGGCTCGGTACACCTTC,CASSFLTGARYTF
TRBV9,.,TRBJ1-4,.,TGTGCCAGCAGCGTAGACAGGGAAAATGAAAAACTGTTTTTT,CASSVDRENEKLFF
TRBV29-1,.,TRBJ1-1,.,TGCAGCGTTGGTAGAGTGAACACTGAAGCTTTCTTT,CSVGRVNTEAFF
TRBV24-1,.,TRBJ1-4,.,TGTGCCACCAGTGATTTGAGGAGCGGTGAAAAACTGTTTTTT,CATSDLRSGEKLFF
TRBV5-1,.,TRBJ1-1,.,TGCGCCAGCAGCTGGGGAGGTCGAACTGAAGCTTTCTTT,CASSWGGRTEAFF
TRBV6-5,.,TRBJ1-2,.,TGTGCCAGCAGTTACCGAGGGGATGGCTACACCTTC,CASSYRGDGYTF
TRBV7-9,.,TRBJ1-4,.,TGTGCCAGCAGCTTAGTCCTCCAGCGTAATGAAAAACTGTTTTTT,CASSLVLQRNEKLFF
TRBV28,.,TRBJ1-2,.,TGTGCCGGCGGGGGGACGGACTATGGCTACACCTTC,CAGGGTDYGYTF
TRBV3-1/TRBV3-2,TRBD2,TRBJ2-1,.,TGTGCCAGCAGCCAAGATCAATTTTCGGCTAGCGGGGTTCTTGAGCAGTTCTTC,CASSQDQFSASGVLEQFF
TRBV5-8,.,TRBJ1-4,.,TGTGCCAGCAGCTCGAGGGGGGCAACTAATGAAAAACTGTTTTTT,CASSSRGATNEKLFF
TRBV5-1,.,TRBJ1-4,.,TGCGCCAGCAGCTTGGGCGAAGGGGCCCCTAATGAAAAACTGTTTTTT,CASSLGEGAPNEKLFF
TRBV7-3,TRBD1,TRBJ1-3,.,TGTGCCAGCAGCTTATATTCGACAGGGCAAGGAAACACCATATATTTT,CASSLYSTGQGNTIYF
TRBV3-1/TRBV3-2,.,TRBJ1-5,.,TGTGCCAGCAGCCAAGACGTCGGGTCCAATCAGCCCCAGCATTTT,CASSQDVGSNQPQHF
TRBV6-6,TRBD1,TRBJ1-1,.,TGTGCCAGCAGTCCCCCGGGACAGGTTAGAGAATGGACTGAAGCTTTCTTT,CASSPPGQVREWTEAFF
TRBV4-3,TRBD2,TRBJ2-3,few,TGCGCCAGCAGCCAAGATAACGGGGGGGCTCTCGATACGCAGTATTTT,CASSQDNGGALDTQYF
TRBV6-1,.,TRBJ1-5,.,TGTGCCAGCAGTGAAGGGGCAAAAGGGCGCAATCAGCCCCAGCATTTT,CASSEGAKGRNQPQHF
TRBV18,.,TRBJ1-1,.,TGTGCCAGCTCACCAGGACTTACGAACACTGAAGCTTTCTTT,CASSPGLTNTEAFF
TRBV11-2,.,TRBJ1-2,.,TGTGCCAGCAGCTTAGATCCCGGCGGGAACTATGGCTACACCTTC,CASSLDPGGNYGYTF
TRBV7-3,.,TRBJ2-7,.,TGTGCCAGCAGACGGAAGAGGGACACCGAGCAGTACTTC,CASRRKRDTEQYF
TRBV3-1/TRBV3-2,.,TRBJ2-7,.,TGTGCCAGCAGCCCACGACGGCAGGGCTTTAGCCCCAACTACCAATACGAGCAGTACTTC,CASSPRRQGFSPNYQYEQYF
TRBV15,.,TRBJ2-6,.,TGTGCCACCAGTCGCTCTGGGGCCAACGTCCTGACTTTC,CATSRSGANVLTF
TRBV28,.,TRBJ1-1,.,TGTGCCAGCAGTTTTCTTAGAGGGCGGGAGAACACTGAAGCTTTCTTT,CASSFLRGRENTEAFF
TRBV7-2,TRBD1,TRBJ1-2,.,TGTGCCAGCAGCTTAATTCAGGGGGGAGGCTACACCTTC,CASSLIQGGGYTF
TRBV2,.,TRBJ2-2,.,TGTGCCAGCAGAGTAGAGGCCAGGTCCGGGGAGCTGTTTTTT,CASRVEARSGELFF
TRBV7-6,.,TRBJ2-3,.,TGTGCCAGCAGCCCATTTAAGTTTCCGATATCTAGCACAGATACGCAGTATTTT,CASSPFKFPISSTDTQYF
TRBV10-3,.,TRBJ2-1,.,TGTGCCATCACGGGGGAGGAAGGGGGCCGGGAGCAGTTCTTC,CAITGEEGGREQFF
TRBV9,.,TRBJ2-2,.,TGTGCCAGCAGCGTAGTAGGAAATACCGGGGAGCTGTTTTTT,CASSVVGNTGELFF
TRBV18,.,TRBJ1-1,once,TGTGCCAGCTCACCATCCGGGGGGCGTACTGAAGCTTTCTTT,CASSPSGGRTEAFF
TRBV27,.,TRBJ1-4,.,TGTGCCAGCCGAACGCGGGTCACGTCCCACTCAACTAATGAAAAACTGTTTTTT,CASRTRVTSHSTNEKLFF
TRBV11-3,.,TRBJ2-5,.,TGTGCCAGCAGCTTCTCTTACCAAGAGACCCAGTACTTC,CASSFSYQETQYF
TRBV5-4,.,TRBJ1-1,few,TGTGCCAGCAGCCCCAGGGGTTACACTGAAGCTTTCTTT,CASSPRGYTEAFF
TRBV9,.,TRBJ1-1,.,TGTGCCAGCAGCGGCTCGGGGGTAACTGAAGCTTTCTTT,CASSGSGVTEAFF
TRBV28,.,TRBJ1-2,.,TGTGCCAGCAGCATTAATTTAGTGAAGGGCTACACCTTC,CASSINLVKGYTF
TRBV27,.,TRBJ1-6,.,TGTGCCAGCAGTAACCGGGGCGCGCGAGCACCCCTCCACTTT,CASSNRGARAPLHF
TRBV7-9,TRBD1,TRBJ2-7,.,TGTGCCAGCAGCGGGGACAGAGGCTACGAGCAGTACTTC,CASSGDRGYEQYF
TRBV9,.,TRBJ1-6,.,TGTGCCAGCAGCCCACGGTCTGCCCTAGACCCCTATAATTCACCCCTCCACTTT,CASSPRSALDPYNSPLHF
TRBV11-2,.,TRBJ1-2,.,TGTGCCAGCAGCTTAGAAGGTTTCGTAGAGGGGGAGCCTAACTATGGCTACACCTTC,CASSLEGFVEGEPNYGYTF
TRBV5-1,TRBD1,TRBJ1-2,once,TGCGCCAGCAGCATTGGGACAGCGAACTATGGCTACACCTTC,CASSIGTANYGYTF
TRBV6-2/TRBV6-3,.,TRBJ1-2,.,TGTGCCAGCAGCTCCCGACCTGGAAAGACTGGGAGAAAGGAAAACTATGGCTACACCTTC,CASSSRPGKTGRKENYGYTF
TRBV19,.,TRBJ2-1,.,TGTGCCAGTAGTCGTTCTTCCGTGGGGGCCTACAATGAGCAGTTCTTC,CASSRSSVGAYNEQFF